This TCR beta chain was sequenced during a study of control samples from healthy donors and cancer patients. The CDR3 is 14 amino acids. V shed 5 bases and J shed 7 bases, with 17 bases lying between them. Germline V gives CDR1 LGHDT, CDR2 YNNKEL (reference sequence). Profiled with immunoSEQ multiplex PCR; TCRdb holds only in-frame clones, not every one. The sample lists 57,000 or so clones; around 95% were seen once. This clonotype originated in a man aged 25 to 45 in good health. This chain uses TRBV3-1 (or the pseudogene TRBV3-2) with TRBJ1-1; D call uncertain. Sequencing was performed on blood. The CDR3 spells CASSTYSGLFEAFF. The CDR3 DNA reads TGTGCCAGCAGCACGTACAGCGGACTTTTTGAAGCTTTCTTT.